In its sample, the clone carrying this T cell receptor (beta chain) was seen many times. Its antigen remains unidentified. This specimen comes from a study of response to subunit inactivated influenza vaccine. General observations from the study: The authors put forward the suggestion that each seasonal influenza vaccination may bring in only a limited number of new T cells.

A single record per CDR3 protein comes from TCRdb applying MiXCR to the RT-PCR reads. The sample holds about 650,000 distinct CDR3 sequences, around 15% seen once. The receptor was derived from a man in his fifties who received an inactivated influenza vaccine. The sample here was PBMCs from blood, taken roughly 2 weeks before vaccination.

The CDR3 bases are TGTGCCAGCAGTTTTCGGACAGGGTTAGTCGGGGAGCTGTTTTTT. It is translated as CASSFRTGLVGELFF. This sequence joins TRBV12-3 or TRBV12-4 and TRBJ2-2, with 8 bases aligning to TRBD1. The CDR3 spans 15 residues. Trimming cost V 3 bases and J 7 bases; bases outside gene matches: 7.